The next 19 T cell receptor beta chains were all read from a single sample in a study of graft-versus-host responses after intestinal transplantation. Measured with immunoSEQ multiplex PCR; TCRdb has only the in-frame clones, and not every one. Counted here are roughly 50,000 clones, about 89% occurring once; the ten biggest clones make up about 6%. Sample: PBMCs, taken 650 to 670 days after intestinal transplant. Receptors originate from a human patient who received an intestinal transplant, so some T cells may come from the graft donor.

The rearrangement joins TRBV30 to TRBJ2-5; maybe TRBD2 (6 bases). V lost 0 bases and J 11 bases, leaving 10 bases between the germline ends. This CDR3 is built from 11 residues. CDR1 is GTSNPN and CDR2 is SVGIG in the germline V gene (reference sequence). The CDR3 sequence: CAWSVPGEQYF. The DNA for the CDR3 is TGTGCCTGGAGTGTACCGGGGGAGCAGTACTTC.

This clone is a singleton in its sample. The J gene is TRBJ2-6, the V gene TRBV19, with no clear D. This CDR3 region has 15 residues. V lost 2 bases and J lost 2, with 7 bases in between. Looked up from germline, CDR1 is LNHDA and CDR2 is SQIVND (reference sequence). For the CDR3, the DNA is TGTGCCAGTAGTATAAGAGGCGCTGGGGCCAACGTCCTGACTTTC. Translating it yields CASSIRGAGANVLTF.

The J gene is TRBJ2-7, the V gene TRBV4-1, with 8 bases lining up with TRBD2. Germline V gives CDR1 MGHRA, CDR2 YSYEKL. J gave up 1 base and V 4 bases, and 6 bases lay outside the gene matches. The CDR3 is made up of 15 amino acids. CDR3 amino acids: CASSPQRGRSYEQYF. In DNA, the CDR3 is TGCGCCAGCAGCCCGCAGCGGGGGCGTTCCTACGAGCAGTACTTC.

The rearrangement uses TRBV30 and TRBJ2-5, with D tentatively TRBD2 (5 bases). This CDR3 has 12 residues. The germline gives CDR1 GTSNPN, CDR2 SVGIG (reference sequence). V was cut by 8 bases and J by 3 bases, with 13 bases left in between. The CDR3: CAPEGTEETQYF. In DNA, the CDR3 is TGTGCCCCAGAGGGTACAGAAGAGACCCAGTACTTC.

The gene calls are TRBV5-4 and TRBJ1-6, with D unclear. This CDR3 comprises 14 residues. V shed 4 bases and J shed 7 bases, with 12 bases lying between them. The germline V gene has CDR1 SGHNT and CDR2 YYREEE (reference sequence). The CDR3 bases are TGTGCCAGCAGCCTTCGGGATCTCAATTCACCCCTCCACTTT. Its protein product is CASSLRDLNSPLHF. Combining the CDR3 with reference TRBV5-4 and TRBJ1-6 gives the whole variable domain ETGVTQSPTHLIKTRGQQVTLRCSSQSGHNTVSWYQQALGQGPQFIFQYYREEENGRGNFPPRFSGLQFPNYSSELNVNALELDDSALYLCASSLRDLNSPLHFGNGTRLTVT.

The chain combines TRBV7-7 with TRBJ2-5; 7 bases fit TRBD1. The CDR3 extends over 15 amino acids. The ends lost 5 bases at V and 1 base at J; junction bases unmatched: 7. Germline loops: CDR1 SSHAT, CDR2 FNYEAQ (reference sequence). In DNA, the CDR3 is TGTGCCAGCAGCGCAAAGACAGGGTCCCAAGAGACCCAGTACTTC. It yields the protein CASSAKTGSQETQYF.

The rearrangement links TRBV10-3 to TRBJ2-2, with 7 bases aligning to TRBD1. J lost 4 bases, V lost 4 bases, and 6 bases had no gene match. Germline V gene sequence: CDR1 ENHRY, CDR2 SYGVKD. The CDR3 contains 15 residues. CDR3 protein: CAISAVQGTTGELFF. Here the CDR3 DNA reads TGTGCCATCAGTGCCGTACAGGGGACCACCGGGGAGCTGTTTTTT.

The table lists this clone with a count of one. The rearrangement links TRBV5-1 to TRBJ2-5; D ambiguous. Germline V CDR1 and CDR2: SGHRS, YFSETQ. The CDR3 is made up of 14 amino acids. The V and J ends lost 3 bases and 4 bases respectively, with 13 bases between them. The DNA of the CDR3 is TGCGCCAGCAGCTCGGTCTCCTCGGGAGAGACCCAGTACTTC. Its protein product is CASSSVSSGETQYF.

This clone was picked up one time. The V call is TRBV5-4, the J call TRBJ2-1; 8 nucleotides align to TRBD2. The CDR3 contains 15 residues. Losses at the gene ends were 3 bases for V and 0 bases for J; bases not matched to a gene: 2. Germline V CDR1 and CDR2: SGHNT, YYREEE (reference sequence). CDR3 coding DNA: TGTGCCAGCAGCTCCGGGACTAGCTCCTACAATGAGCAGTTCTTC. Translating gives CASSSGTSSYNEQFF.

This chain joins TRBV2 and TRBJ1-4; D is unclear. The CDR3 has 16 amino acids. V shed 7 bases and J shed 7 bases, with 22 bases lying between them. CDR1 SNHLY and CDR2 FYNNEI come from the germline V gene. For the CDR3, the DNA is TGTGCCAGCACCGTTATATCTGTGAGGAGTTCTGAAAAACTGTTTTTT. This sequence encodes CASTVISVRSSEKLFF.

The J gene is TRBJ2-7, the V gene TRBV9; TRBD2 might be the D (5 bases). This CDR3 spans 15 amino acids. Germline CDR1 reads SGDLS; CDR2 reads YYNGEE. V was cut by 4 bases and J by 2 bases, with 16 bases left in between. CDR3 region: CASSSDGKDAYEQYF. CDR3 DNA sequence: TGTGCCAGCAGCTCCGACGGGAAGGACGCCTACGAGCAGTACTTC.

Turning to this clone: The sample has other DNA sequences that encode this CDR3 too. V and J are TRBV5-1 and TRBJ2-7, with 9 positions matching TRBD1. V shed 5 bases and J 7 bases; nucleotides not matched to a gene: 16. Germline V CDR1 and CDR2: SGHRS, YFSETQ. The CDR3 is 16 amino acids. The CDR3 region is CASSPLGGTGLDEQYF. In DNA, the CDR3 is TGCGCCAGCAGTCCCCTGGGTGGGACAGGGCTGGATGAGCAGTACTTC.

The chain recombines TRBV19 with TRBJ1-5; no reliable D call. The V gene lost 5 bases and the J gene lost 5 bases, with 10 bases spanning the gap. The V gene's germline CDR1 is LNHDA and CDR2 SQIVND (reference sequence). The CDR3 contains 13 residues. CDR3 residues: CASSHRPHQPQHF. DNA of the CDR3: TGTGCCAGTAGTCATAGACCCCATCAGCCCCAGCATTTT.

This chain links TRBV6-1 with TRBJ2-1, with D possibly being TRBD2 (6 bases). Germline V lookup: CDR1 MNHNS, CDR2 SASEGT. The ends were cut back, 6 bases at V and 6 bases at J, with 9 bases in the middle. The CDR3 spans 12 residues. The CDR3 here is CASRPGVNEQFF. The CDR3 coding sequence is TGTGCCAGCAGGCCGGGGGTCAATGAGCAGTTCTTC.

DNA of the CDR3: TGCGCCAGCAGCCCCGGCAGATCAAACACTGAAGCTTTCTTT. Its translation: CASSPGRSNTEAFF. The V gene is TRBV5-1, the J gene TRBJ1-1; D unclear. The CDR3 contains 14 residues. Germline assignment: CDR1 SGHRS and CDR2 YFSETQ. V dropped 4 bases and J dropped 2 bases, with 12 bases sitting between them.

This chain joins TRBV30 and TRBJ1-2, with D possibly matching TRBD1 (5 bases). V lost 8 bases, J lost 4 bases, and 17 bases lay in between. The germline gives CDR1 GTSNPN, CDR2 SVGIG (reference sequence). The CDR3 is 13 amino acids. Written as DNA, the CDR3 is TGTGCCAGGGGTTCTGAGGCTCCCTATGGCTACACCTTC. Protein product: CARGSEAPYGYTF.

The chain uses TRBV6-5 and TRBJ2-1; 7 positions match TRBD1. The germline V gene has CDR1 MNHEY and CDR2 SVGAGI. CDR3 size: 15 residues. The V gene end was trimmed by 6 bases and the J gene end by 7 bases; junction bases not matched to a gene: 12. The CDR3, as DNA: TGTGCCAGCAGCCCTGGACAGGTCTCGACGAATGAGCAGTTCTTC. Protein sequence: CASSPGQVSTNEQFF.

This chain links TRBV9 with TRBJ1-2, with 9 bases fitting TRBD1. Looked up from germline, CDR1 is SGDLS and CDR2 is YYNGEE. This CDR3 is 13 amino acids long. Trimming cost V 3 bases and J 8 bases; bases outside gene matches: 5. The CDR3 DNA reads as TGTGCCAGCAGCGCAACAGGGGGCGGCGGCTACACCTTC. It specifies CASSATGGGGYTF.

The chain recombines TRBV5-6 with TRBJ1-5; D is undetermined. The CDR3 consists of 13 residues. Germline CDR1 reads SGHDT; CDR2 reads YYEEEE. The ends were cut back, 7 bases at V and 5 bases at J, with 13 bases in the middle. The CDR3 nucleotides are TGTGCCAGCGGTGGTGTATCTTATCAGCCCCAGCATTTT. Amino acids: CASGGVSYQPQHF. The complete variable domain, with remaining parts taken from reference TRBV5-6 and TRBJ1-5, reads DAGVTQSPTHLIKTRGQQVTLRCSPKSGHDTVSWYQQALGQGPQFIFQYYEEEERQRGNFPDRFSGHQFPNYSSELNVNALLLGDSALYLCASGGVSYQPQHFGDGTRLSIL.